This T cell receptor beta chain was identified during a study of cytomegalovirus exposure and HLA in healthy donors. It was with 60 Vbeta and 13 Jbeta primers that the PCR ran. This table comes from immunoSEQ multiplex PCR, and its TCRdb copy is limited to in-frame clones, with some not included. This listing includes approximately 140,000 clones. Worth noting for this clone: As yet, its antigen is unknown.

The CDR3 loop spans 17 amino acids. CDR1 and CDR2 from the germline V gene are SGHRS and YFSETQ. Trimming at V came to 4 bases and at J to 3 bases, leaving 12 bases not matched to a gene. Notes on the study in general: Reportedly, cytomegalovirus status was diagnosed with high sensitivity and specificity.

This sequence was found in a woman between 18 and 29 years old in good health and CMV-seronegative. The gene calls are TRBV5-1 and TRBJ1-1; 10 nucleotides agree with TRBD1. Source material: PBMCs. CDR3 in amino acids: CASSHIVGQGVHTEAFF. The CDR3, as DNA: TGCGCCAGCAGCCACATCGTCGGACAGGGGGTCCACACTGAAGCTTTCTTT.